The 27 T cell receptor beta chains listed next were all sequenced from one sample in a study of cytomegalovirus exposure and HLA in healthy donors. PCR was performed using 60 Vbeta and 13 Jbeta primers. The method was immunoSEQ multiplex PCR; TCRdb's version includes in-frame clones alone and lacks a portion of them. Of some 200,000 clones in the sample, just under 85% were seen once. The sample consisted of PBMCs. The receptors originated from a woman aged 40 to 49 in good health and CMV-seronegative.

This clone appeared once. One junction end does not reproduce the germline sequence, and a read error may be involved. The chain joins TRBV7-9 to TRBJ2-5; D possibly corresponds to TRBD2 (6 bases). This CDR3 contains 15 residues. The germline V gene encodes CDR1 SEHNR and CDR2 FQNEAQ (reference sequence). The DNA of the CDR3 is TGTTCCAGCAGCTTTAGCTCGGGGGTACAAGAGACCCAGTACTTC. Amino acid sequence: CSSSFSSGVQETQYF. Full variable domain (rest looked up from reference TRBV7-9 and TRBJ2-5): DTGVSQNPRHKITKRGQNVTFRCDPISEHNRLYWYRQTLGQGPEFLTYFQNEAQLEKSRLLSDRFSAERPKGSFSTLEIQRTEQGDSAMYLCSSSFSSGVQETQYFGPGTRLLVL.

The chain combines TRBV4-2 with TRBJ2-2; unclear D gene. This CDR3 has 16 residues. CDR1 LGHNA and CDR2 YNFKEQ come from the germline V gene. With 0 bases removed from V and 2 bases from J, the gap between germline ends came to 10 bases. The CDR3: CASSQDFRVNTGELFF. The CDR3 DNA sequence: TGTGCCAGCAGCCAAGATTTTCGGGTAAACACCGGGGAGCTGTTTTTT.

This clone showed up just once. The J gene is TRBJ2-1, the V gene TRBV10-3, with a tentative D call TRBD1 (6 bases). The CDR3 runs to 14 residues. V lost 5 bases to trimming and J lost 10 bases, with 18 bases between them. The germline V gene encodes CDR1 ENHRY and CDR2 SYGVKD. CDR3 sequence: CAISPGHGPEEQFF. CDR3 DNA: TGTGCCATCAGTCCGGGACACGGACCTGAGGAGCAGTTCTTC.

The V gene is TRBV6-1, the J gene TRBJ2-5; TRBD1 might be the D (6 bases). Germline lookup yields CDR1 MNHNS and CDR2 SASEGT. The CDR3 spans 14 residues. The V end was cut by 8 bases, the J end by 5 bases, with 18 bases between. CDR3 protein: CASSRQAPSETQYF. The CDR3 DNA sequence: TGTGCCAGCTCCCGACAGGCGCCCTCGGAGACCCAGTACTTC.

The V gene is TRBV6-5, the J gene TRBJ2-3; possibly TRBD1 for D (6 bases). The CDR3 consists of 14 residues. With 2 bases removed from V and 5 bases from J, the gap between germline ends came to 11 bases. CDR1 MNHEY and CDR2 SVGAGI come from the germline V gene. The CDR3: CASSYGARGDTQYF. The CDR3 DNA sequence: TGTGCCAGCAGTTACGGGGCCAGGGGAGATACGCAGTATTTT.

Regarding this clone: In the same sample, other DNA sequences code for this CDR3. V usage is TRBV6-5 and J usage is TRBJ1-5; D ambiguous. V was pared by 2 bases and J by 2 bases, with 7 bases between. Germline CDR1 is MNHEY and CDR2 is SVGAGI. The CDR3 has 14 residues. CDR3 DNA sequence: TGTGCCAGCAGTTACGGCGGGGGCAATCAGCCCCAGCATTTT. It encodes CASSYGGGNQPQHF.

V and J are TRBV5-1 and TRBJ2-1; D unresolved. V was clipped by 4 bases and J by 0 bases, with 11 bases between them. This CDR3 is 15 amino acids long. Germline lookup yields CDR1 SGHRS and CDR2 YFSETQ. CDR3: CASSHSQSSYNEQFF. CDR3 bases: TGCGCCAGCAGCCACAGCCAGAGCTCCTACAATGAGCAGTTCTTC.

This CDR3 is CASSSQQGSTEAFF. CDR3 bases: TGCGCCAGCAGCTCACAACAGGGGAGCACTGAAGCTTTCTTT. This chain uses TRBV5-1 with TRBJ1-1; 7 bases are shared with TRBD1. V was clipped by 3 bases and J by 4 bases; unmatched bases: 6. Germline V lookup: CDR1 SGHRS, CDR2 YFSETQ. The CDR3 runs to 14 residues.

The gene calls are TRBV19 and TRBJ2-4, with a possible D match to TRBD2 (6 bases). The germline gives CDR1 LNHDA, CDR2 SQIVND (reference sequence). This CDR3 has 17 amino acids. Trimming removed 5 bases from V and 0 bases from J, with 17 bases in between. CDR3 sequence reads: CASSRRADGRAKNIQYF. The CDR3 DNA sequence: TGTGCCAGTAGTCGTCGGGCGGACGGGAGAGCCAAAAACATTCAGTACTTC.

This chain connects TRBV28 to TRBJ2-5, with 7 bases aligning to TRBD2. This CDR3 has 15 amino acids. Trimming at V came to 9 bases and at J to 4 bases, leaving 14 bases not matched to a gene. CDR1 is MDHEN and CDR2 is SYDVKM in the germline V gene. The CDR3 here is CASASGQPGGETQYF. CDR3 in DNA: TGTGCCAGTGCCTCTGGACAACCGGGAGGAGAGACCCAGTACTTC.

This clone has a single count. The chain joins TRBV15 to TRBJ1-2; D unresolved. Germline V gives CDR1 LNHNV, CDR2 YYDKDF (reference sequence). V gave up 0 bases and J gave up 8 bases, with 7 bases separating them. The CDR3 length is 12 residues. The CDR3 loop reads CATSRDSGGYTF. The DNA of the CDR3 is TGTGCCACCAGCAGAGATTCAGGAGGCTACACCTTC.

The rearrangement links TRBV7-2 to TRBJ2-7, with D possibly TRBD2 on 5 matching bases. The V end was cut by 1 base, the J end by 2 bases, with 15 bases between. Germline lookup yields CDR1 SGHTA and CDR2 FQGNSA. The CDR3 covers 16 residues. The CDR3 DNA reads TGTGCCAGCAGCTTAGGCGGGTTCCCCTTTACCTACGAGCAGTACTTC. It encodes CASSLGGFPFTYEQYF. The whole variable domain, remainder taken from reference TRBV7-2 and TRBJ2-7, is GAGVSQSPSNKVTEKGKDVELRCDPISGHTALYWYRQSLGQGLEFLIYFQGNSAPDKSGLPSDRFSAERTGGSVSTLTIQRTQQEDSAVYLCASSLGGFPFTYEQYFGPGTRLTVT.

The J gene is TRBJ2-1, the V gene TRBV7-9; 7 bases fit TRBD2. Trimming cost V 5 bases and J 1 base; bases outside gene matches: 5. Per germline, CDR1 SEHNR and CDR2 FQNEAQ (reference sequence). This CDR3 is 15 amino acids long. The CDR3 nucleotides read TGTGCCAGCAGCACTGCGGGGGTATCCTACAATGAGCAGTTCTTC. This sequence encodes CASSTAGVSYNEQFF.

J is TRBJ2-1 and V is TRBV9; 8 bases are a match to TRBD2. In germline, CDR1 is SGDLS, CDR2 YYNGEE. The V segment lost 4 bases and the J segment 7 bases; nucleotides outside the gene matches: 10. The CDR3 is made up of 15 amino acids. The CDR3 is CASSRRLAGQNEQFF. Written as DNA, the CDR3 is TGTGCCAGCAGCCGCAGGTTAGCGGGGCAAAATGAGCAGTTCTTC.

The CDR3 DNA reads as TGTGCCAGCAGCAAAAAAAGCCTCGACCGAGGGGGCCCGAGGGGCTACACCTTC. The encoded protein is CASSKKSLDRGGPRGYTF. The genes are TRBV21-1 and TRBJ1-2; the DNA was not used to check the table's D call, TRBD1. TRBV21-1 corresponds to a pseudogene. This CDR3 comprises 18 residues.

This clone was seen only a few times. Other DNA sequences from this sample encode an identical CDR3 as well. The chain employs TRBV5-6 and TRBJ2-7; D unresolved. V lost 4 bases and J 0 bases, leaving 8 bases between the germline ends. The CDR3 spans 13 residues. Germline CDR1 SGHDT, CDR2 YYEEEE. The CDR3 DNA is TGTGCCAGCAGCCCCCCTAGCTCCTACGAGCAGTACTTC. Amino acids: CASSPPSSYEQYF.

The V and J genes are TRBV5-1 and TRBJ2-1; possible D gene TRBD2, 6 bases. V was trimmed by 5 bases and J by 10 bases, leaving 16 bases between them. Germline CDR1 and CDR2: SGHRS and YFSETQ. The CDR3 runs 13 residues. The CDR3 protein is CASRLEAGTEQFF. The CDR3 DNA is TGCGCCAGCAGGCTGGAGGCGGGGACGGAGCAGTTCTTC.

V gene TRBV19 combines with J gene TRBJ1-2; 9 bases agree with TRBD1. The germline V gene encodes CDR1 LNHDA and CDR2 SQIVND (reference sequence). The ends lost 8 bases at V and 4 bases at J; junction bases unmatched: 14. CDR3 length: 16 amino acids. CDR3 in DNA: TGTGCCAGTGGCCGGGACAGGGCCTCGTACGGCTATGGCTACACCTTC. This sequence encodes CASGRDRASYGYGYTF.

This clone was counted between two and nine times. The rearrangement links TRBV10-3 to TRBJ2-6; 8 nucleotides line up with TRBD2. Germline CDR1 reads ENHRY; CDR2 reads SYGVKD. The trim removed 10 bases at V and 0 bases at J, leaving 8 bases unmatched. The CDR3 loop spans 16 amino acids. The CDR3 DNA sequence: TGTGCCAGACCGGGACTAGAGAGCTCTGGGGCCAACGTCCTGACTTTC. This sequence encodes CARPGLESSGANVLTF.

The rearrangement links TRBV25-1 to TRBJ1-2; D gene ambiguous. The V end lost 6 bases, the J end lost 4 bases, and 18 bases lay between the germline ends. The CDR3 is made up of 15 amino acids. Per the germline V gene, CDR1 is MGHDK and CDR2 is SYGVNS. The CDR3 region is CASRASGVVGYGYTF. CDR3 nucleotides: TGTGCCAGCAGAGCCTCGGGAGTCGTTGGCTATGGCTACACCTTC.

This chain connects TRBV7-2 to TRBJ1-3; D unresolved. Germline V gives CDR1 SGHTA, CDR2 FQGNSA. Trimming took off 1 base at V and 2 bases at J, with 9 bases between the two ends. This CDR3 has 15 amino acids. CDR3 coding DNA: TGTGCCAGCAGCTTAGAAGTCGGGGCTGGAAACACCATATATTTT. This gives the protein CASSLEVGAGNTIYF. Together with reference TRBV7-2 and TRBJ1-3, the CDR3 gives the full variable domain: GAGVSQSPSNKVTEKGKDVELRCDPISGHTALYWYRQSLGQGLEFLIYFQGNSAPDKSGLPSDRFSAERTGGSVSTLTIQRTQQEDSAVYLCASSLEVGAGNTIYFGEGSWLTVV.

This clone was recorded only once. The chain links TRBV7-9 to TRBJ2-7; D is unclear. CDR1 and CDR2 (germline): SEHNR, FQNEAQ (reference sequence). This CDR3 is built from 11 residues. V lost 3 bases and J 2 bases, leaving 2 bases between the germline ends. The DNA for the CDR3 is TGTGCCAGCAGCTTCACCTACGAGCAGTACTTC. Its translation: CASSFTYEQYF.

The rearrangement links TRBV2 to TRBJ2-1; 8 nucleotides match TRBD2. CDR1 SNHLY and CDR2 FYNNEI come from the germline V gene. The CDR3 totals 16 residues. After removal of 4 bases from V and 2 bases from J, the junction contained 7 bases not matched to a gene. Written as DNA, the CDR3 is TGTGCCAGCAGTGCGAGGGGAGCGGGGGCCTACAATGAGCAGTTCTTC. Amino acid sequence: CASSARGAGAYNEQFF. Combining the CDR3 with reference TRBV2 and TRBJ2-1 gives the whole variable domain EPEVTQTPSHQVTQMGQEVILRCVPISNHLYFYWYRQILGQKVEFLVSFYNNEISEKSEIFDDQFSVERPDGSNFTLKIRSTKLEDSAMYFCASSARGAGAYNEQFFGPGTRLTVL.

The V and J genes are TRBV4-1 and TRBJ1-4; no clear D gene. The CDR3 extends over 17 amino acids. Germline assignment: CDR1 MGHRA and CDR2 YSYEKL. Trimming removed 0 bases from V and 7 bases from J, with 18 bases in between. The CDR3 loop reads CASSQDGFRQAIEKLFF. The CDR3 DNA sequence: TGCGCCAGCAGCCAAGATGGGTTTAGGCAGGCAATTGAAAAACTGTTTTTT.

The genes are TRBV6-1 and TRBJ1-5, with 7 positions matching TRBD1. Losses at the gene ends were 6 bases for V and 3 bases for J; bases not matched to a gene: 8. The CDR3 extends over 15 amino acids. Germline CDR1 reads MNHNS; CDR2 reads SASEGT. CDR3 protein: CASRGRGRDNQPQHF. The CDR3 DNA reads TGTGCCAGCAGGGGTAGGGGGCGAGACAATCAGCCCCAGCATTTT.

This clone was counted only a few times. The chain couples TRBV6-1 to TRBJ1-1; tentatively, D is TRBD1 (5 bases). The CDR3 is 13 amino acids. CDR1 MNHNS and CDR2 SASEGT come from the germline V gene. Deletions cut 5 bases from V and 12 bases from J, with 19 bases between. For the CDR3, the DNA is TGTGCCAGCAGTCCTCATGGGGGAGGGATGACTTTCTTT. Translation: CASSPHGGGMTFF.

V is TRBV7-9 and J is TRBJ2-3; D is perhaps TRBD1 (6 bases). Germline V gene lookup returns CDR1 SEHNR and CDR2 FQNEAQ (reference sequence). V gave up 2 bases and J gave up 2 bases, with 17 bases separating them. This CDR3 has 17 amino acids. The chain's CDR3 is CASSLLRDTRFTDTQYF. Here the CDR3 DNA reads TGTGCCAGCAGCTTACTTCGGGACACCCGATTCACAGATACGCAGTATTTT.